This T cell receptor beta chain is drawn from a study of human T cells and chemical hapten exposure. For the study at large: Each patch test put 0.01% DPC on the upper back, and results were read at 6 days.

Findings and caveats of the study: Patch test score showed a positive correlation with PT1 expanded TCR counts. Controls formed significantly fewer large CDR3 similarity clusters than expanded TCRs did.

The V segment lost 5 bases and the J segment 1 base; nucleotides outside the gene matches: 7. CDR1 is SGHAT, CDR2 FQNNGV, per germline. This CDR3 has 16 amino acids. This clonotype has ten or more counts. The antigen remains undetermined. TCRdb processed the RACE reads anew with MiXCR; each CDR3 protein has one entry. The sample carries 150,000 to 200,000 distinct CDR3 sequences, more than 12% recorded once. The sample's time point: patch test 1, 2 weeks after DPC sensitization. Noted treatment: therapeutic diphenylcyclopropenone sensitization with weekly scalp DPC. RNA extraction used unfractionated whole blood as the source of total RNA.

The sequencing here drew on whole blood, taken in connection with sensitization to the hapten diphenylcyclopropenone (DPC). This sequence originates from a woman in her thirties with alopecia areata. Some clones in this sample may be carry-over from other donors' samples. V gene TRBV11-2 combines with J gene TRBJ2-2, with 7 nucleotides matching TRBD2. The CDR3 DNA is TGTGCCAGCAGCGCCGGACTAGGCCAGAACACCGGGGAGCTGTTTTTT. It is translated as CASSAGLGQNTGELFF.